This TCR beta chain was sequenced in a study of CXCR3-negative and CXCR3-positive naive CD8 T cells. Background on the study: A total of 130 million or so TRB reads was generated, with about 1.5 +/- 0.3 million per library.

To note about this clonotype: Its antigen is unknown.

Triplicate 300,000-cell sorts were made of each CD8+ T cell subset. The length of the CDR3 is 12 residues. All TRB cDNA libraries came from 5' RACE performed with UMI labels. TCRdb reprocessed the 5' RACE reads, with one entry per CDR3 protein and no DNA. This sample's table reports tens of thousands of distinct CDR3 sequences. Study-wide findings and caveats: TRBV-TRBJ usage was similar across naive CXCR3 subsets but distinct in memory cells.

The gene calls are TRBV21-1 and TRBJ2-3; there is no DNA to check the TCRdb D call of TRBD1. TRBV21-1 is a pseudogene. Sequencing was performed on memory CD8+ T cells from blood. This TCR derives from a human donor in good health. Some clones in this sample may be carry-over from other donors' samples. CDR3 loop: CASSNGGDTQYF.